This T cell receptor (beta chain) comes out of a study of beta chain features in type 1 diabetes. General study points: PCR might show a preference for shorter templates, equally across patients and controls. Patients with type 1 diabetes showed fewer VDJ junction insertions and more deletions. Reads derived from cDNA could over-represent cells showing high TCR expression.

Trimming shortened V by 4 bases and J by 8 bases, and 13 bases separated the two germline ends. Germline CDR1 and CDR2: LNHNV and YYDKDF (reference sequence). The CDR3 loop spans 13 amino acids. A note on this clone: Its antigen is still unknown.

Cell sorting via CD45RO/CCR7/CD25/CD127/CD95/CD27 was performed to obtain CD4+ naive, central memory, regulatory and stem cell-like memory cells. Expressed TCRB transcripts were sequenced because the entire RNA isolate underwent reverse transcription. Repertoires were generated with immunoSEQ multiplex PCR, while TCRdb's copy carries only in-frame clones and drops some. This sample yields around 250,000 clones, of which roughly 30% are seen a single time; under 5% belongs to the top ten. The source is a man in his thirties or forties in good health. This chain links TRBV15 with TRBJ2-3; D might be TRBD2 (7 bases). Sequenced material: central memory CD4+ T cells from blood. CDR3 bases: TGTGCCACCAGCAAACCAGGGGAGGGTACGCAGTATTTT. Amino acid sequence: CATSKPGEGTQYF.